The sequence of this T cell receptor beta chain was determined in a study of a mutant IDH1 vaccine in newly diagnosed glioma. Stated time point: week 11, during vaccination. The investigators gave 300 ug of mutant IDH1 20-mer peptide in each vaccine dose, together with topical imiquimod. The CDR3 is 21 residues long. Looked up from germline, CDR1 is SQVTM and CDR2 is ANQGSEA. V shed 7 bases and J 0 bases; nucleotides not matched to a gene: 26. As for this clone: The target antigen is unknown.

Measured with immunoSEQ multiplex PCR; TCRdb has only the in-frame clones, and not every one. The repertoire includes approximately 36,000 clones, roughly 80% of them detected once, and over 13% sits in the top ten. The chain carries TRBV29-1 and TRBJ2-3, with 9 positions matching TRBD1. The material was peripheral blood mononuclear cells (PBMCs), obtained from a glioma patient whose treatment included an IDH1 peptide vaccine. The TCR originated in a woman aged 30 to 39 with glioma. Some clones in this sample may be carry-over from other donors' samples. CDR3 coding DNA: TGCAGCGCCGTGGGGGGTGCAATAGGGACAGGGAGCGCATCTAGCACAGATACGCAGTATTTT. Amino acids: CSAVGGAIGTGSASSTDTQYF.